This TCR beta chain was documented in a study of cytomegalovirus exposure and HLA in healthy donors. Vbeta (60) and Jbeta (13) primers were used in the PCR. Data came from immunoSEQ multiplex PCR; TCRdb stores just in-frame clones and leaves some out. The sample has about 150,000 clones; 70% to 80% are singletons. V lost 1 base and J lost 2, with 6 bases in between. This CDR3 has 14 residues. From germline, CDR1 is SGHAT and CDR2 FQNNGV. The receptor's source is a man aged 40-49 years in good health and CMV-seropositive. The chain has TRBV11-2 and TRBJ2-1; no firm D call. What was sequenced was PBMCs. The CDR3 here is CASSLGSPYNEQFF. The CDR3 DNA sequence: TGTGCCAGCAGCTTAGGTAGCCCCTACAATGAGCAGTTCTTC. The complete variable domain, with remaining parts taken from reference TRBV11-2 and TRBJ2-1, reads EAGVAQSPRYKIIEKRQSVAFWCNPISGHATLYWYQQILGQGPKLLIQFQNNGVVDDSQLPKDRFSAERLKGVDSTLKIQPAKLEDSAVYLCASSLGSPYNEQFFGPGTRLTVL.